This is a list of T cell receptor beta chains from one sample in a study of blood T cell repertoires in COVID-19. Repertoires were generated with immunoSEQ multiplex PCR, while TCRdb's copy carries only in-frame clones and drops some. The repertoire includes about 80,000 clones, roughly 84% of them detected once, and roughly 4% sits in the top ten. Specimen: peripheral blood. The receptor set was obtained from a man over 45 with acute or convalescent COVID-19. Both conserved end residues are part of each CDR3. Clone size is not always given. Where it is, it says once, few, many or a class for expanded clones.

TRBJ2-1,TRBV7-2,.,CASSASGSGYNEQFF
TRBJ2-7,TRBV3-1/TRBV3-2,.,CASSQGTSGGSSSYEQYF
TRBJ1-1,TRBV4-3,.,CASSQGKGVSTEAFF
TRBJ2-7,TRBV19,.,CASSMGLAGVSYEQYF
TRBJ1-5,TRBV5-8,once,CASSGEVYQPQHF
TRBJ2-1,TRBV24-1,once,CATSDLLRGRGNEQFF
TRBJ2-7,TRBV7-9,.,CASSYRGSSSYEQYF
TRBJ2-2,TRBV5-1,.,CASSLGTPNTGELFF
TRBJ2-5,TRBV5-4,.,CASSTGQGARETQYF
TRBJ2-7,TRBV5-8,.,CASSSPTGAFYEQYF
TRBJ2-1,TRBV6-5,.,CASQPGLAENEQFF
TRBJ1-1,TRBV29-1,.,CSVDLPGTEAFF
TRBJ1-1,TRBV4-3,.,CASSQDWAGTGLLNTEAFF
TRBJ2-3,TRBV9,.,CASSVGGGRTTDTQYF
TRBJ1-1,TRBV4-2,.,CASSQDMGGRTEAFF
TRBJ2-2,TRBV24-1,.,CATSETGLAGAGELFF
TRBJ1-2,TRBV19,.,CASSTLQGLDGYTF
TRBJ2-1,TRBV30,.,CAWSVQGRGEQFF
TRBJ2-3,TRBV24-1,.,CATSDGPGRSTDTQYF
TRBJ2-7,TRBV6-9,.,CASTITGLLPDEQYF
TRBJ2-7,TRBV6-5,.,CAIHLGTGDEQYF
TRBJ2-1,TRBV27,.,CASASRGLYNEQFF